These 30 T cell receptor beta chains came from one sample sequenced in a study of Tregs in tolerant kidney transplant recipients (dated by TCRdb to between 2017 and 2020). Explained via the paper, the time point label denotes: blood sample drawn before combined kidney and bone marrow transplant. Library construction relied on the immunoSEQ multiplex PCR assay. TCRdb provides this immuneACCESS table in a form limited to in-frame rearrangements. Some clones are lacking; in checked studies, under half of them reflect an unresolved V gene, and why the rest are absent is not known. The sample has roughly 48,000 clones on record. Roughly 0.8% of the sample comes from the top ten. Specimen: CD4+ T cells from blood, collected before the transplant. The receptors originated from a human donor who received a combined kidney and bone marrow transplant.

Regarding this clone: Read sequence stops 3 residues before the CDR3 end, and the germline J gene provides the missing end. The rearrangement links TRBV2 to TRBJ1-6; possible D gene TRBD1, 5 bases. CDR3 size: 15 residues. Trimming stripped 5 bases from V and 10 bases from J, with 18 bases between. In germline, CDR1 is SNHLY, CDR2 FYNNEI. The DNA read from the CDR3 is TGTGCCAGCAGTCCTAGAGACAGCCATGAGTCACCC. Translating gives CASSPRDSHESP. Given in full, the CDR3 is CASSPRDSHESPLHF.

Concerning this clone: The read terminates 3 residues before the CDR3 end, so the remaining end is supplied by the germline J gene. The J gene is TRBJ2-3, the V gene TRBV7-9; D is ambiguous. This CDR3 has 14 residues. Germline V lookup: CDR1 SEHNR, CDR2 FQNEAQ (reference sequence). Trimming left V 0 bases short and J 0 bases short, with 4 bases between. CDR3 DNA (partial): TGTGCCAGCAGCTTAGCACGGAGCACAGATACG. Amino acid sequence: CASSLARSTDT. The CDR3 reads in full as CASSLARSTDTQYF.

As to this clone: Read data end 3 residues before the CDR3 end; the end is taken from the germline J gene. V gene TRBV7-2 combines with J gene TRBJ1-2, with D possibly matching TRBD1 (6 bases). Deletions cut 3 bases from V and 2 bases from J, with 10 bases between. Germline V gene data show CDR1 as SGHTA and CDR2 as FQGNSA. This CDR3 has 14 residues. The CDR3 region is CASSFDRTNYGYTF. The covered CDR3 bases are TGTGCCAGCAGCTTCGACAGGACGAACTATGGC. Supplemented by reference TRBV7-2 and TRBJ1-2, the full variable domain reads GAGVSQSPSNKVTEKGKDVELRCDPISGHTALYWYRQSLGQGLEFLIYFQGNSAPDKSGLPSDRFSAERTGGSVSTLTIQRTQQEDSAVYLCASSFDRTNYGYTFGSGTRLTVV.

As regards this clone: The read stops 3 residues short of the end of the CDR3; the missing end is completed from the germline J gene. The gene calls are TRBV6-1 and TRBJ2-1; maybe TRBD1 (5 bases). The CDR3 has 13 residues. Trimming took 3 bases from V and 7 from J, leaving 10 bases between them. Germline loops: CDR1 MNHNS, CDR2 SASEGT. CDR3 loop: CASSEIRVNEQFF. Incomplete CDR3 DNA: TGTGCCAGCAGTGAGATCAGGGTGAATGAG.

Concerning this clone: The read halts 3 residues ahead of the CDR3 end, with the missing end drawn from the germline J gene. The rearrangement uses TRBV10-1 and TRBJ2-1; 13 bases are shared with TRBD2. The CDR3 sequence is 16 residues long. Germline V lookup: CDR1 WNHNN, CDR2 SYGVQD (reference sequence). Trimming removed 7 bases from V and 0 bases from J; junction bases left unmatched: 3. The sequenced CDR3 bases are TGCGCCAGCAACCGGACTAGCGGGAGCTCCTACAATGAG. This encodes CASNRTSGSSYNE. The whole CDR3 sequence is CASNRTSGSSYNEQFF.

The DNA read from the CDR3 is TGTGCCAGCAGCCTAAGCGACGAG. Translation: CASSLSDE. The whole CDR3 sequence reads CASSLSDEQYF. The rearrangement links TRBV3-1 (or the pseudogene TRBV3-2) to TRBJ2-7; D is undetermined. The CDR3 end falls 3 residues outside the read, so it is completed with the germline J gene. The germline V and J ends were trimmed by 4 bases and 5 bases, with 6 bases remaining between them. The V gene's germline CDR1 is LGHDT and CDR2 YNNKEL (reference sequence). CDR3 length equals 11 residues.

Worth noting for this clone: The read terminates 3 residues ahead of where the CDR3 ends, so the germline J gene completes it. The V and J genes are TRBV5-1 and TRBJ2-3; TRBD2 matches 8 bases. The CDR3 covers 16 residues. CDR1 and CDR2 (germline): SGHRS, YFSETQ. V shed 4 bases and J 1 base; nucleotides not matched to a gene: 8. The sequenced part of the CDR3 DNA is TGCGCCAGCAGCCCAATAGCGGGAAAAGGCACAGATACG. It specifies CASSPIAGKGTDT. The complete CDR3 reads CASSPIAGKGTDTQYF.

Points on this clone: The read ends 3 residues shy of where the CDR3 ends; the end is completed using the germline J gene. This chain connects TRBV10-3 to TRBJ2-1, with TRBD2 matching 7 bases. The junction had 6 bases not matched to a gene; V was cut back by 3 bases and J by 7 bases. This CDR3 spans 14 amino acids. CDR1 ENHRY and CDR2 SYGVKD come from the germline V gene. CDR3 bases read: TGTGCCATCAGTGAAAGGCGGGAGTCGAATGAG. Translating gives CAISERRESNE. The whole CDR3 sequence reads CAISERRESNEQFF.

With regard to this clone: The CDR3 is cut off 3 residues early in the read; its end comes from the germline J gene. V is TRBV5-1 and J is TRBJ2-2; D unresolved. V was pared by 7 bases and J by 4 bases, with 17 bases between. CDR1 is SGHRS, CDR2 YFSETQ, per germline. The CDR3 has 15 residues. This chain's CDR3 is CASSEGGSGTGELFF. The sequenced part of the CDR3 DNA is TGCGCCAGCTCGGAAGGTGGATCGGGCACCGGGGAG.

Comments on this clone: The read falls 3 residues short of the CDR3 end, and the missing part is taken from the germline J gene. The chain joins TRBV20-1 to TRBJ2-7; 11 bases agree with TRBD1. Losses at the gene ends were 3 bases for V and 1 base for J; bases not matched to a gene: 11. Per the germline V gene, CDR1 is DFQATT and CDR2 is SNEGSKA (reference sequence). The CDR3 consists of 17 residues. The CDR3 region is CSARRRLGTGGSYEQYF. The sequenced part of the CDR3 DNA is TGCAGTGCTAGGAGGCGGCTAGGGACAGGGGGATCCTACGAG.

With regard to this clone: Read data end 3 residues before the CDR3 end; the end is taken from the germline J gene. This chain joins TRBV5-6 and TRBJ2-7, with 9 bases matching TRBD1. This CDR3 spans 14 amino acids. Germline assignment: CDR1 SGHDT and CDR2 YYEEEE. The V gene end was trimmed by 3 bases and the J gene end by 6 bases; junction bases not matched to a gene: 7. CDR3 bases read: TGTGCCAGCAGCTGGAGGACAGGGGTATCCGAG. Translating it yields CASSWRTGVSE. The complete CDR3 protein is CASSWRTGVSEQYF.

On this clone: The read comes to an end 3 residues before the CDR3 does, leaving the germline J gene to fill in the end. V usage is TRBV19 and J usage is TRBJ1-1; the match to TRBD1 covers 7 bases. CDR3 length: 13 residues. The germline V gene encodes CDR1 LNHDA and CDR2 SQIVND (reference sequence). CDR3 DNA (partial): TGTGCCAGTACCCCACGGACAGGCCGTTTA. This translates into CASTPRTGRL. The full CDR3 sequence reads CASTPRTGRLAFF.

As to this clone: From the germline J gene comes the end of the CDR3, since the read stops 3 residues before it. The chain links TRBV7-3 to TRBJ2-2; D perhaps matches TRBD1 (5 bases). CDR3 size: 16 residues. V lost 1 base and J lost 0, with 9 bases in between. Germline V gene sequence: CDR1 SGHTA, CDR2 FQGTGA. CDR3 loop: CASSLRGGSNTGELFF. The DNA read from the CDR3 is TGTGCCAGCAGCTTAAGGGGCGGTTCGAACACCGGGGAG.

Points on this clone: The DNA ends 3 residues before the CDR3 does, and the rest of the CDR3 is filled in from the germline J gene. The rearrangement joins TRBV20-1 to TRBJ2-1, with 9 nucleotides matching TRBD2. Trimming at V came to 6 bases and at J to 3 bases, leaving 9 bases not matched to a gene. The germline V gene encodes CDR1 DFQATT and CDR2 SNEGSKA (reference sequence). The CDR3 has 15 residues. Incomplete CDR3 DNA: TGCAGTGCCGCGCCGCGGCGGGAGGGCTACAATGAG. It encodes CSAAPRREGYNE. The full CDR3 protein is CSAAPRREGYNEQFF.

Notes on this clone: The CDR3 extends 3 residues past the end of the read, so its final part is completed from the germline J gene. V and J are TRBV10-2 and TRBJ2-5; 8 bases are a match to TRBD1. The V gene end was trimmed by 4 bases and the J gene end by 5 bases; junction bases not matched to a gene: 3. Germline loops: CDR1 WSHSY, CDR2 SAAADI. The CDR3 is 13 amino acids. The CDR3 loop reads CASSVRGLETQYF. The DNA read from the CDR3 is TGCGCCAGCAGTGTCAGGGGGCTCGAGACC.

Concerning this clone itself: The read ends 3 residues early relative to the CDR3; the germline J gene fills the gap. The rearrangement links TRBV20-1 to TRBJ2-3; D is possibly TRBD1 (5 bases). The CDR3 contains 16 residues. V gave up 5 bases and J gave up 2 bases, with 20 bases separating them. Germline lookup yields CDR1 DFQATT and CDR2 SNEGSKA (reference sequence). Incomplete CDR3 DNA: TGCAGTGCTCCCTACCTTTACTATGGGGCCACAGATACG. Protein sequence: CSAPYLYYGATDT. The entire CDR3 protein is CSAPYLYYGATDTQYF.

This clone counts as medium-sized (0.01 to 0.1%) by frequency. Read sequence stops 3 residues before the CDR3 end, and the germline J gene provides the missing end. V is TRBV20-1 and J is TRBJ2-3, with D hard to call. CDR1 is DFQATT, CDR2 SNEGSKA, per germline (reference sequence). The CDR3 sequence is 15 residues long. The ends were cut back, 1 base at V and 2 bases at J, with 13 bases in the middle. The CDR3 sequence is CSARVGSGHTDTQYF. The CDR3 bases that were read are TGCAGTGCTAGAGTGGGTTCAGGTCACACAGATACG.

About this clone itself: The read stops 3 residues short of the end of the CDR3; the missing end is completed from the germline J gene. The rearrangement joins TRBV30 to TRBJ1-4, with 7 bases matching TRBD1. The germline V gene encodes CDR1 GTSNPN and CDR2 SVGIG (reference sequence). The junction had 6 bases not matched to a gene; V was cut back by 4 bases and J by 7 bases. CDR3 length: 13 amino acids. The CDR3 spells CAWKTEGAEKLFF. The CDR3 bases that were read are TGTGCCTGGAAAACCGAGGGGGCTGAAAAA.

The sequenced CDR3 bases are TGTGCCAGCAGCCCCAGCGGGACAGGGCGGTACGAG. This sequence encodes CASSPSGTGRYE. The full-length CDR3 reads as CASSPSGTGRYEQYF. This chain uses TRBV5-5 with TRBJ2-7, with TRBD1 identical over 9 bases. The read halts 3 residues ahead of the CDR3 end, with the missing end drawn from the germline J gene. This CDR3 region has 15 residues. Germline CDR1 and CDR2: SGHKS and YYEKEE (reference sequence). Losses at the gene ends were 4 bases for V and 4 bases for J; bases not matched to a gene: 9. Complete variable domain (other parts from reference TRBV5-5 and TRBJ2-7): DAGVTQSPTHLIKTRGQQVTLRCSPISGHKSVSWYQQVLGQGPQFIFQYYEKEERGRGNFPDRFSARQFPNYSSELNVNALLLGDSALYLCASSPSGTGRYEQYFGPGTRLTVT.

A word on this clone: The read halts 3 residues ahead of the CDR3 end, with the missing end drawn from the germline J gene. The V gene is TRBV5-1, the J gene TRBJ1-2, with a tentative D call TRBD1 (6 bases). The germline CDR1 and CDR2 sequences are SGHRS and YFSETQ. Trimming cost V 0 bases and J 2 bases, with 17 bases left between them. The CDR3 contains 17 residues. The CDR3 DNA, read in part, is TGCGCCAGCAGCTTGGGAAACCTACAGGGATCGAACTATGGC. Its translation is CASSLGNLQGSNYG. The full CDR3 sequence reads CASSLGNLQGSNYGYTF.

The part of the CDR3 DNA that was read is TGCGCCAGCAGCTTAACAGGGGCTGCTAATGAAAAA. This translates into CASSLTGAANEK. The full CDR3 protein reads CASSLTGAANEKLFF. V is TRBV5-1 and J is TRBJ1-4; 7 bases line up with TRBD1. Coverage ceases 3 residues before the CDR3 finishes, and the germline J gene fills in the end. The CDR3 covers 15 residues. V lost 2 bases, J lost 3 bases, and 4 bases stayed unmatched. Per the germline V gene, CDR1 is SGHRS and CDR2 is YFSETQ. The complete variable domain, with remaining parts taken from reference TRBV5-1 and TRBJ1-4, reads KAGVTQTPRYLIKTRGQQVTLSCSPISGHRSVSWYQQTPGQGLQFLFEYFSETQRNKGNFPGRFSGRQFSNSRSEMNVSTLELGDSALYLCASSLTGAANEKLFFGSGTQLSVL.

Regarding this clone: Read coverage stops 3 residues before the CDR3 terminus; the germline J gene supplies the remainder. This sequence joins TRBV19 and TRBJ1-1; TRBD1 aligns across 7 bases. The CDR3 is made up of 15 amino acids. V trimming: 7 bases; J trimming: 2 bases; junction bases outside the gene matches: 10. CDR1 and CDR2 from the germline V gene are LNHDA and SQIVND (reference sequence). The sequenced CDR3 bases are TGTGCCAGTATGGGACGGGACAGAGTTAACACTGAA. Protein sequence: CASMGRDRVNTE. The full-length CDR3 reads as CASMGRDRVNTEAFF.

On this clone itself: The read ends 3 residues before the CDR3 terminus; that terminus is restored from the germline J gene. The chain combines TRBV20-1 with TRBJ1-5, with D maybe TRBD1 (5 bases). This CDR3 is 15 amino acids long. Trimming pared 0 bases from V and 7 bases from J, leaving 16 bases between. Germline CDR1 DFQATT, CDR2 SNEGSKA (reference sequence). This chain's CDR3 is CSAREEPGRGQPQHF. The sequenced part of the CDR3 DNA is TGCAGTGCTAGAGAGGAACCAGGGAGGGGCCAGCCC.

For this clone: From the germline J gene comes the end of the CDR3, since the read stops 3 residues before it. The same CDR3 can be traced to other DNA sequences in this sample. The J gene is TRBJ2-3, the V gene TRBV20-1, with 8 nucleotides matching TRBD2. This CDR3 has 14 amino acids. The V segment lost 3 bases and the J segment 0 bases; nucleotides outside the gene matches: 2. Germline lookup yields CDR1 DFQATT and CDR2 SNEGSKA (reference sequence). The CDR3 loop is CSASTSGSTDTQYF. The CDR3 DNA, read in part, is TGCAGTGCTAGTACTAGCGGCAGCACAGATACG.

A word on this clone: The missing CDR3 end, 3 residues past where the read stops, is filled in from the germline J gene. The V gene is TRBV5-1, the J gene TRBJ2-5; 11 nucleotides line up with TRBD2. CDR3 size: 15 residues. Germline V CDR1 and CDR2: SGHRS, YFSETQ. Trimming removed 3 bases from V and 2 bases from J; junction bases left unmatched: 3. CDR3 sequence reads: CASSSGTSGQETQYF. Partial CDR3 DNA: TGCGCCAGCAGCTCCGGGACTAGCGGACAAGAGACC.

Comments on this clone: The read halts 3 residues ahead of the CDR3 end, with the missing end drawn from the germline J gene. The J gene is TRBJ1-2, the V gene TRBV20-1; D is uncertain. The CDR3 sequence is 14 residues long. The ends were cut back, 0 bases at V and 5 bases at J, with 13 bases in the middle. Germline V gene data show CDR1 as DFQATT and CDR2 as SNEGSKA (reference sequence). CDR3 DNA, as far as it was read: TGCAGTGCTAGAGATCCACAGAGGAAATATGGC. Protein: CSARDPQRKYG. The full-length CDR3 reads as CSARDPQRKYGYTF.

As concerns this clone: The read ends 3 residues shy of where the CDR3 ends; the end is completed using the germline J gene. The chain combines TRBV2 with TRBJ2-7, with D tentatively TRBD1 (5 bases). V lost 3 bases, J lost 3 bases, and 18 bases lay in between. CDR1 and CDR2 from the germline V gene are SNHLY and FYNNEI. The CDR3 runs 16 residues. The chain's CDR3 is CASSDQSIGVIYEQYF. The sequenced part of the CDR3 DNA is TGTGCCAGCAGTGATCAGAGCATAGGGGTAATCTACGAG.

About this clone: The read falls 3 residues short of the CDR3 end, and the missing part is taken from the germline J gene. The chain recombines TRBV18 with TRBJ2-7; 7 bases are a match to TRBD1. Germline trimming cut 5 bases from V and 6 bases from J; bases unmatched to any gene: 4. Germline V gene data show CDR1 as KGHSH and CDR2 as LQKENI. The CDR3 covers 12 residues. CDR3 DNA (partial): TGTGCCAGCTCAGGAAGGGGGCTCGAG. Translated, it gives CASSGRGLE. The complete CDR3 protein is CASSGRGLEQYF.

With respect to this clone: The sequence runs out 3 residues before the end of the CDR3; the remainder is reconstructed from the germline J gene. V gene TRBV5-1 combines with J gene TRBJ2-1, with 10 bases that match TRBD2. The junction had 4 bases not matched to a gene; V was cut back by 0 bases and J by 7 bases. Germline V gene lookup returns CDR1 SGHRS and CDR2 YFSETQ. The CDR3 has 15 residues. The sequenced CDR3 bases are TGCGCCAGCAGCTTGGGAGCGGGAGGGCCAAATGAG. Amino acid sequence: CASSLGAGGPNE. The CDR3 in its entirety is CASSLGAGGPNEQFF. Looking up the rest from reference TRBV5-1 and TRBJ2-1 gives the full variable domain: KAGVTQTPRYLIKTRGQQVTLSCSPISGHRSVSWYQQTPGQGLQFLFEYFSETQRNKGNFPGRFSGRQFSNSRSEMNVSTLELGDSALYLCASSLGAGGPNEQFFGPGTRLTVL.

The CDR3 loop reads CAWSVGGGRDQPQHF. CDR3 DNA (partial): TGTGCCTGGAGTGTTGGGGGGGGAAGAGACCAGCCC. The chain uses TRBV30 and TRBJ1-5; tentatively, D is TRBD1 (5 bases). The read is 3 residues too short to cover the CDR3 end, so that end is filled in from the germline J gene. CDR3 length: 15 amino acids. Germline CDR1 GTSNPN, CDR2 SVGIG (reference sequence). V lost 0 bases, J lost 7 bases, and 16 bases lay in between. The complete variable domain, with remaining parts taken from reference TRBV30 and TRBJ1-5, reads SQTIHQWPATLVQPVGSPLSLECTVEGTSNPNLYWYRQAAGRGLQLLFYSVGIGQISSEVPQNLSASRPQDRQFILSSKKLLLSDSGFYLCAWSVGGGRDQPQHFGDGTRLSIL.